The 7 T cell receptor beta chains reported below all come from one sample, sequenced in a study of T-cell memory formation after mild COVID-19. One entry per CDR3 protein, called by TCRdb with MiXCR from the 5' RACE reads. Among roughly 130,000 distinct CDR3 sequences listed, 17% were seen once. Sequencing was done on a sample of PBMCs or a T cell subset sorted from them (not recorded which). The source of these receptors is a man between 18 and 29 years old who had mild COVID-19 (a few samples of this study predate the infection). Cell type and time point are not known.

The J gene is TRBJ2-5, the V gene TRBV7-8; D is possibly TRBD1 or TRBD2 (6 bases each). This CDR3 spans 15 amino acids. Germline CDR1 is SGHVS and CDR2 is FQNEAQ. Trimming stripped 5 bases from V and 5 bases from J, with 18 bases between. CDR3 DNA: TGTGCCAGCAGCCCTAGGAGGGTTAGGGGGGAGACCCAGTACTTC. Residues: CASSPRRVRGETQYF.

There are a few counts of this clonotype. This sequence joins TRBV23-1 and TRBJ2-1, with D tentatively TRBD1 (6 bases). TRBV23-1 is reported as an ORF; its role is uncertain. Trimming left V 1 base short and J 5 bases short, with 15 bases between. This CDR3 is built from 16 residues. In DNA form, the CDR3 reads TGCGCCAGCAGTCAATTGGGACACCGCTGGGACAATGAGCAGTTCTTC. It is translated as CASSQLGHRWDNEQFF.

Only a few counts were recorded for this clonotype. V gene TRBV20-1 combines with J gene TRBJ2-5; D uncertain. Germline assignment: CDR1 DFQATT and CDR2 SNEGSKA (reference sequence). Trimming took 3 bases from V and 3 from J, leaving 11 bases between them. The CDR3 contains 13 residues. The CDR3 bases are TGCAGTGCTAGTGGACGTCAAGAAGAGACCCAGTACTTC. Its translation is CSASGRQEETQYF.

This clonotype occurred a few times. The chain employs TRBV6-2 or TRBV6-3 and TRBJ2-7, with D possibly matching TRBD1 (7 bases). CDR1 and CDR2 from the germline V gene are MNHEY and SVGEGT. Trimming removed 7 bases from V and 4 bases from J, with 20 bases in between. This CDR3 contains 15 residues. DNA of the CDR3: TGTGCCAGCACGCCAGGAGGGACAGCCTTATACGAGCAGTACGTC. As protein: CASTPGGTALYEQYV.

This clonotype was counted a few times. The V call is TRBV7-2, the J call TRBJ1-1, with TRBD1 as a possible D gene (6 bases). CDR1 is SGHTA, CDR2 FQGNSA, per germline. The CDR3 is 15 residues long. The germline V and J ends were trimmed by 5 bases and 5 bases, with 18 bases remaining between them. CDR3: CASSLLMGGGTEAFF. CDR3 in DNA: TGTGCCAGCAGCCTCCTAATGGGGGGCGGGACTGAAGCTTTCTTT.

This clonotype occurred many times. J is TRBJ2-2 and V is TRBV12-3 or TRBV12-4, with D hard to call. The CDR3 consists of 14 residues. Trimming took off 6 bases at V and 1 base at J, with 9 bases between the two ends. The DNA for the CDR3 is TGTGCCAGCAGACGATTTAGGAACACCGGGGAGCTGTTTTTT. Encoded protein: CASRRFRNTGELFF.

This clonotype was observed a few times. The chain has TRBV6-5 and TRBJ2-4; D uncertain. The CDR3 has 15 amino acids. In germline, CDR1 is MNHEY, CDR2 SVGAGI. Trimming removed 6 bases at V and 1 base at J, with 13 bases between. Here the CDR3 DNA reads TGTGCCAGCAGCCCCGGACCCGCCGCCAAAAACATTCAGTACTTC. This encodes CASSPGPAAKNIQYF.